This T cell receptor beta chain derives from a study of blood T cells in healthy people across ages. The people who gave samples were healthy Caucasians from Russia, aged about 6 to 100. A second roughly 6 to 12 cycle PCR used barcoded and J-beta primers. Every sample gave at least 2.5 million paired-end reads containing CDR3. TCRdb reanalysed the 5' RACE reads using MiXCR and keeps one entry per CDR3 protein. There are roughly 2 million distinct CDR3 sequences in the sample; less than 50% occur only once, and around 2.1% lies in the top ten. Study observations and caveats: Donors of long life had a larger count of naive CD4+ cells and greater diversity than aged donors. Diversity figures based on one million T cells were deemed too low.

Of note for this clonotype: The antigen remains unidentified.

V dropped 3 bases and J dropped 15 bases, with 15 bases sitting between them. The CDR3 has 12 amino acids. The sequence was collected from a woman between 40 and 55 years old in good health. This chain uses TRBV12-3 or TRBV12-4 with TRBJ2-4, with D tentatively TRBD1 or TRBD2 (5 bases each). The source material was blood. The CDR3 reads CASSFFRDELYF. CDR3 coding DNA: TGTGCCAGCAGTTTTTTCCGGGACGAGCTGTACTTC.